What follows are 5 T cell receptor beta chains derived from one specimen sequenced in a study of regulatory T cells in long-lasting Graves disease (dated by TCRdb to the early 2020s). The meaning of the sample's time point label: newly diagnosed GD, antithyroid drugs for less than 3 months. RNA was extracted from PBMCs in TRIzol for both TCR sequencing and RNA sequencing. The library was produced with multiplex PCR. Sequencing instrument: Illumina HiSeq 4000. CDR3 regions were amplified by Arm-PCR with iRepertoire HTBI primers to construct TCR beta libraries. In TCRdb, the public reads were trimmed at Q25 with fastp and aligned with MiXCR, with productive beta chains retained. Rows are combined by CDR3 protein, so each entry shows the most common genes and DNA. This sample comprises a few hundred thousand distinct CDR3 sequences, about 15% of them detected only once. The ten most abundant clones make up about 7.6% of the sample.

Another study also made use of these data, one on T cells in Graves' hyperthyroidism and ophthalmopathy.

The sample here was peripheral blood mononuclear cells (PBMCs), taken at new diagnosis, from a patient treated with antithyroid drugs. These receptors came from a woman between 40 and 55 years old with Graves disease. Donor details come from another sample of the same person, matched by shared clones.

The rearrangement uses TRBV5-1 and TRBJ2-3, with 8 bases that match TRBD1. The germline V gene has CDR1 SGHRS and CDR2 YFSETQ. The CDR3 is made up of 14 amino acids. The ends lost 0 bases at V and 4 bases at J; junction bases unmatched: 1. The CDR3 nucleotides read TGCGCCAGCAGCTTGGAACAGGGGGCAGATACGCAGTATTTT. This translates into CASSLEQGADTQYF.

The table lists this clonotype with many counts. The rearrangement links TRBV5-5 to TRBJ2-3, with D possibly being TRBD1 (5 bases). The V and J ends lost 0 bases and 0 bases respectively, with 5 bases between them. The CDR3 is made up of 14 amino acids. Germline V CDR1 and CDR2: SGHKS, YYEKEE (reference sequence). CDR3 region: CASSLEGSTDTQYF. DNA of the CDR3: TGTGCCAGCAGCTTGGAGGGGAGCACAGATACGCAGTATTTT. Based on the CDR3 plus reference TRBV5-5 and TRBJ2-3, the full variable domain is DAGVTQSPTHLIKTRGQQVTLRCSPISGHKSVSWYQQVLGQGPQFIFQYYEKEERGRGNFPDRFSARQFPNYSSELNVNALLLGDSALYLCASSLEGSTDTQYFGPGTRLTVL.

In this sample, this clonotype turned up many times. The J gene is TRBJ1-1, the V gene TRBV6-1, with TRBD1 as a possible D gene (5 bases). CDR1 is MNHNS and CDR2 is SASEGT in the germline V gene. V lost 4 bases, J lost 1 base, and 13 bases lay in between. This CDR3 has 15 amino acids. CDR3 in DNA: TGTGCCAGCAGTGCGCCGGGACGGGGGAACACTGAAGCTTTCTTT. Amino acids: CASSAPGRGNTEAFF.

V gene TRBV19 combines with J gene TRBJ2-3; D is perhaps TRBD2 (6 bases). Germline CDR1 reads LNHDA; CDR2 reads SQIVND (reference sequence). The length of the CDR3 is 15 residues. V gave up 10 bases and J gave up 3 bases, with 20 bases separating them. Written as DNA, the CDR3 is TGTGCCACCGGGCCCGCGGGACTTAGAACAGATACGCAGTATTTT. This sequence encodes CATGPAGLRTDTQYF.

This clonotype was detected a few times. CDR3 loop: CASSEEEAFF. The CDR3 nucleotides read TGTGCCAGCAGTGAAGAGGAAGCTTTCTTT. V gene TRBV6-1 combines with J gene TRBJ1-1; D remains ambiguous. The V end was cut by 1 base, the J end by 8 bases, with 2 bases between. Germline assignment: CDR1 MNHNS and CDR2 SASEGT. The CDR3 extends over 10 amino acids.